Following are 28 T cell receptor beta chains from one sample sequenced in a study of T cells in Graves' hyperthyroidism and ophthalmopathy. Amplification of TCR beta CDR3 regions used RNA as the template. The primer set for the first-round RT-PCR of the TCR CDR3 was HTBI. TCRdb itself ran the multiplex PCR reads through MiXCR, one entry per CDR3 protein. There are about 98,000 distinct CDR3 sequences in the sample; roughly 40% occur only once, and approximately 10% lies in the top ten. Sequenced material: peripheral blood or thyroid tissue (not recorded which). These receptors all stem from a woman aged 25 to 45 with Graves' hyperthyroidism.

Remarks on this clonotype: A much larger clone is a single base away; this may be a read error. The V gene is TRBV10-3, the J gene TRBJ1-4, with 7 nucleotides matching TRBD1. The V segment lost 5 bases and the J segment 4 bases; nucleotides outside the gene matches: 7. The CDR3 has 15 amino acids. Germline CDR1 and CDR2: ENHRY and SYGVKD. The CDR3 is CAISFGGQINEKLFF. CDR3 coding DNA: TGTGCCATCAGTTTTGGGGGACAGATTAATGAAAAACTGTTTTTT.

The chain couples TRBV25-1 to TRBJ1-1; D is possibly TRBD1 (5 bases). Deletions cut 8 bases from V and 4 bases from J, with 14 bases between. The CDR3 length is 13 residues. From germline, CDR1 is MGHDK and CDR2 SYGVNS. CDR3 residues: CASLAGGVTEAFF. CDR3 bases: TGTGCCAGCTTAGCCGGGGGGGTCACTGAAGCTTTCTTT.

This clonotype came up a few times. This chain uses TRBV6-6 with TRBJ2-3, with TRBD2 matching over 11 bases. The germline gives CDR1 MNHNY, CDR2 SVGAGI (reference sequence). Germline trimming cut 2 bases from V and 4 bases from J; bases unmatched to any gene: 8. The CDR3 sequence is 17 residues long. The CDR3 bases are TGTGCCAGCAGTTACGTAGCGGGAGGGCCAGGGGCAGATACGCAGTATTTT. Amino acids: CASSYVAGGPGADTQYF.

The chain couples TRBV2 to TRBJ1-1; a possible D gene is TRBD1 (5 bases). The CDR3 loop spans 14 amino acids. V was trimmed by 11 bases and J by 3 bases, leaving 19 bases between them. Germline assignment: CDR1 SNHLY and CDR2 FYNNEI. The CDR3 region is CAWDAQQLYTEAFF. The CDR3 DNA is TGTGCCTGGGACGCCCAACAACTTTACACTGAAGCTTTCTTT.

This clonotype was seen ten or more times. V and J are TRBV6-5 and TRBJ2-7; no clear D. Per germline, CDR1 MNHEY and CDR2 SVGAGI. Trimming removed 2 bases at V and 6 bases at J, with 17 bases between. There are 15 residues in the CDR3. The CDR3 DNA sequence: TGTGCCAGCAGTTACGCGACCCACGAGAGTGGCGAGCAGTACTTC. Translating it yields CASSYATHESGEQYF.

This clonotype was seen many times. J is TRBJ1-4 and V is TRBV9, with D perhaps TRBD1 (5 bases). The V end lost 3 bases, the J end lost 7 bases, and 13 bases lay between the germline ends. The CDR3 is 14 amino acids. Germline lookup yields CDR1 SGDLS and CDR2 YYNGEE. The CDR3 here is CASSASGEAEKLFF. CDR3 bases: TGTGCCAGCAGCGCCTCGGGGGAGGCTGAAAAACTGTTTTTT.

This clonotype was recorded at least ten times. This rearrangement joins TRBV24-1 to TRBJ2-2; D is perhaps TRBD1 or TRBD2 (6 bases each). CDR3 length equals 18 residues. Trimming stripped 3 bases from V and 0 bases from J, with 16 bases between. Germline CDR1 reads KGHDR; CDR2 reads SFDVKD. DNA for the CDR3: TGTGCCACCAGTGATACACCTCAAGGGGGGCCGAACACCGGGGAGCTGTTTTTT. Translation: CATSDTPQGGPNTGELFF.

This clonotype was counted many times. V gene TRBV28 combines with J gene TRBJ1-5; D unclear. The CDR3 consists of 13 residues. V lost 6 bases and J 6 bases, leaving 12 bases between the germline ends. Germline V gives CDR1 MDHEN, CDR2 SYDVKM. This CDR3 is CASSLTRGQPQHF. The CDR3 nucleotides are TGTGCCAGCAGCTTAACTCGAGGTCAGCCCCAGCATTTT. Full variable domain (outside the CDR3, taken from reference TRBV28 and TRBJ1-5): DVKVTQSSRYLVKRTGEKVFLECVQDMDHENMFWYRQDPGLGLRLIYFSYDVKMKEKGDIPEGYSVSREKKERFSLILESASTNQTSMYLCASSLTRGQPQHFGDGTRLSIL.

This clonotype was found once. The chain recombines TRBV10-3 with TRBJ1-2; D gene unclear. The ends were cut back, 3 bases at V and 5 bases at J, with 10 bases in the middle. Germline CDR1 reads ENHRY; CDR2 reads SYGVKD. CDR3 length equals 13 residues. The CDR3 nucleotides are TGTGCCATCAGTGAAAGTGTCAGTTATGGCTACACCTTC. Translation gives CAISESVSYGYTF.

The J gene is TRBJ1-2, the V gene TRBV25-1, with 7 bases that match TRBD1. The CDR3 loop spans 14 amino acids. Unmatched junction bases numbered 4, after V lost 3 bases and J lost 3 bases. Germline V lookup: CDR1 MGHDK, CDR2 SYGVNS. For the CDR3, the DNA is TGTGCCAGCAGTGACCGGGACAGTCACTATGGCTACACCTTC. Protein: CASSDRDSHYGYTF.

The rearrangement joins TRBV7-2 to TRBJ1-1, with 9 bases that match TRBD1. The ends lost 1 base at V and 5 bases at J; junction bases unmatched: 8. Germline lookup yields CDR1 SGHTA and CDR2 FQGNSA. The CDR3 totals 16 residues. CDR3 nucleotides: TGTGCCAGCAGCTTAGAGGCGGGGACAGGGAATACTGAAGCTTTCTTT. Translated, it gives CASSLEAGTGNTEAFF.

The sample holds many counts of this clonotype. This CDR3 fails to terminate in the conserved phenylalanine or tryptophan, so it likely reflects a read error. The V gene is TRBV5-6, the J gene TRBJ1-5; D gene unclear. Trimming left V 1 base short and J 2 bases short, with 10 bases between. This CDR3 contains 15 residues. In germline, CDR1 is SGHDT, CDR2 YYEEEE. The CDR3 DNA reads TGTGCCAGCAGCTTGCTGGGGAGTGGCAATCAGCCCCAGCATCTT. Its translation: CASSLLGSGNQPQHL.

The chain has TRBV15 and TRBJ1-1, with D perhaps TRBD1 (5 bases). The germline V and J ends were trimmed by 3 bases and 1 base, with 12 bases remaining between them. The germline gives CDR1 LNHNV, CDR2 YYDKDF (reference sequence). The CDR3 covers 15 residues. Written as DNA, the CDR3 is TGTGCCACCAGCAGTGGGGACGCGAGGAACACTGAAGCTTTCTTT. It yields the protein CATSSGDARNTEAFF.

Many counts were recorded for this clonotype. The V and J genes are TRBV5-1 and TRBJ1-6, with 9 bases matching TRBD1. The CDR3 is made up of 16 amino acids. Germline trimming cut 4 bases from V and 8 bases from J; bases unmatched to any gene: 10. Germline V gives CDR1 SGHRS, CDR2 YFSETQ. This chain's CDR3 is CASSPTRDRVDSPLHF. CDR3 nucleotides: TGCGCCAGCAGCCCTACCCGGGACAGGGTGGATTCACCCCTCCACTTT.

The chain combines TRBV29-1 with TRBJ2-7, with 8 bases aligning to TRBD2. V gave up 6 bases and J gave up 4 bases; unmatched junction bases: 8. Germline-derived CDR1 and CDR2 are SQVTM and ANQGSEA. CDR3 size: 13 residues. CDR3 sequence: CSVTRGGGYEQYF. The CDR3 DNA reads TGCAGCGTCACCCGGGGGGGAGGGTACGAGCAGTACTTC.

The chain couples TRBV2 to TRBJ2-5, with D possibly TRBD1 on 6 matching bases. V gave up 7 bases and J gave up 9 bases, with 21 bases separating them. CDR3 length: 14 amino acids. CDR1 and CDR2 (germline): SNHLY, FYNNEI. The CDR3 DNA is TGTGCCAGCAAGGCGAGGGGGAGCAATCAGCCCCAGTACTTC. This sequence encodes CASKARGSNQPQYF.

This clonotype was observed a few times. The chain is built from TRBV5-1 and TRBJ2-3, with D unclear. The CDR3 spans 15 residues. The germline CDR1 and CDR2 sequences are SGHRS and YFSETQ. V was shortened by 5 bases and J by 2 bases, with 15 bases between the two germline ends. Written as DNA, the CDR3 is TGCGCCAGCAGAAGGGCGGAAGCGAACACAGATACGCAGTATTTT. Protein product: CASRRAEANTDTQYF. The variable domain in full, with the rest retrieved from reference TRBV5-1 and TRBJ2-3, is KAGVTQTPRYLIKTRGQQVTLSCSPISGHRSVSWYQQTPGQGLQFLFEYFSETQRNKGNFPGRFSGRQFSNSRSEMNVSTLELGDSALYLCASRRAEANTDTQYFGPGTRLTVL.

The V and J genes are TRBV20-1 and TRBJ1-2; maybe TRBD1 (6 bases). The CDR3 loop spans 12 amino acids. The V and J ends lost 3 bases and 2 bases respectively, with 7 bases between them. Per germline, CDR1 DFQATT and CDR2 SNEGSKA (reference sequence). CDR3 protein: CSASTGNYGYTF. Written as DNA, the CDR3 is TGCAGTGCTAGTACAGGGAACTATGGCTACACCTTC.

This chain uses TRBV7-8 with TRBJ2-7, with TRBD1 matching 10 bases. Germline trimming cut 3 bases from V and 3 bases from J; bases unmatched to any gene: 5. This CDR3 spans 15 amino acids. Germline V CDR1 and CDR2: SGHVS, FQNEAQ. CDR3 sequence reads: CASSFRTGGLYEQYF. In DNA, the CDR3 is TGTGCCAGCAGCTTCCGGACAGGGGGTCTCTACGAGCAGTACTTC.

The chain uses TRBV10-3 and TRBJ1-5; tentatively, D is TRBD1 (6 bases). In germline, CDR1 is ENHRY, CDR2 SYGVKD. This CDR3 comprises 14 residues. Trimming pared 6 bases from V and 9 bases from J, leaving 18 bases between. The CDR3, as DNA: TGTGCCATCAGCCCTGGGGGCGGAGCTGGGCCCCAGCATTTT. It yields the protein CAISPGGGAGPQHF.

This clonotype is medium-sized. This chain uses TRBV20-1 with TRBJ2-7; D remains ambiguous. The germline gives CDR1 DFQATT, CDR2 SNEGSKA (reference sequence). V gave up 3 bases and J gave up 1 base, with 4 bases separating them. The CDR3 is made up of 11 amino acids. CDR3 DNA: TGCAGTGCTAGCCAATCCTACGAGCAGTACTTC. Translated: CSASQSYEQYF.

The rearrangement links TRBV15 to TRBJ2-7; TRBD1 matches at 8 bases. The CDR3 is 15 residues long. CDR1 is LNHNV and CDR2 is YYDKDF in the germline V gene (reference sequence). V shed 3 bases and J 2 bases; nucleotides not matched to a gene: 6. The CDR3 loop is CATSSSRDRTYEQYF. The CDR3 DNA is TGTGCCACCAGCAGCTCAAGGGACAGGACCTACGAGCAGTACTTC.

This clonotype was picked up many times. The chain combines TRBV6-6 with TRBJ2-2, with 10 bases identical to TRBD1. This CDR3 has 15 amino acids. Germline lookup yields CDR1 MNHNY and CDR2 SVGAGI (reference sequence). V was pared by 5 bases and J by 7 bases, with 7 bases of the junction left unmatched. CDR3 loop: CASSATGGRGGELFF. DNA of the CDR3: TGTGCCAGCAGTGCGACAGGGGGCAGGGGCGGGGAGCTGTTTTTT.

This clonotype was recorded only once. This rearrangement joins TRBV2 to TRBJ2-2; 7 bases agree with TRBD2. The CDR3 runs to 15 residues. Germline CDR1 is SNHLY and CDR2 is FYNNEI. Losses at the gene ends were 5 bases for V and 3 bases for J; bases not matched to a gene: 6. Here the CDR3 reads CASSLAGAYTGELFF. In DNA form, the CDR3 reads TGTGCCAGCAGTTTGGCGGGAGCGTACACCGGGGAGCTGTTTTTT.

This clonotype was seen a handful of times. The chain joins TRBV18 to TRBJ2-7, with 7 bases lining up with TRBD1. There are 13 residues in the CDR3. V shed 8 bases and J 2 bases; nucleotides not matched to a gene: 6. Germline CDR1 is KGHSH and CDR2 is LQKENI. The CDR3 spells CASHRDSAYEQYF. CDR3 coding DNA: TGTGCCAGCCATAGGGACAGCGCCTACGAGCAGTACTTC.

Concerning this clonotype itself: This likely comes from a read error, as the CDR3 has no conserved phenylalanine or tryptophan at its end. The rearrangement links TRBV5-1 to TRBJ2-7; weak D call: TRBD2 (6 bases). Germline values: CDR1 SGHRS, CDR2 YFSETQ. The CDR3 consists of 15 residues. DNA for the CDR3: TGCGCCACCAGCCCTCGCCCTAGCGAAATCCACGAGCAGTACCTC. Translation: CATSPRPSEIHEQYL.

Ten or more counts support this clonotype. The CDR3 coding sequence is TGCGCCAGCAGCCAAGATCGGGCGGGGGCAAGGGTGTTTTTT. Its translation is CASSQDRAGARVFF. The J gene is TRBJ1-4, the V gene TRBV4-1; D might be TRBD1 (6 bases). The CDR3 contains 14 residues. Trimming removed 0 bases at V and 15 bases at J, with 17 bases between. The V gene's germline CDR1 is MGHRA and CDR2 YSYEKL.

There are a few counts of this clonotype. V gene TRBV7-3 combines with J gene TRBJ2-2, with 7 positions matching TRBD2. CDR3 length equals 12 residues. V dropped 6 bases and J dropped 8; count of bases not matched to a gene: 3. Germline-derived CDR1 and CDR2 are SGHTA and FQGTGA. The CDR3 DNA follows: TGTGCCAGCAGTAGCGGGCTAGGGGAGCTGTTTTTT. Translating it yields CASSSGLGELFF.